A single sample is the source of the 6 T cell receptor beta chains below, sequenced in a study of blood T cell repertoires in COVID-19. The protocol was immunoSEQ multiplex PCR, while the TCRdb copy is restricted to in-frame clones and leaves out a portion. Counted here are a few hundred thousand clones, approximately 87% occurring once; the ten biggest clones make up 6.2%. Sequencing input: peripheral blood. The receptors come from a man aged 55 to 70 with acute or convalescent COVID-19.

The chain couples TRBV9 to TRBJ2-7; TRBD1 is a possible D gene (5 bases). With 0 bases removed from V and 5 bases from J, the gap between germline ends came to 18 bases. The germline V gene has CDR1 SGDLS and CDR2 YYNGEE. The CDR3 sequence is 16 residues long. CDR3 residues: CASSVGRTDTAHEQYF. The CDR3 DNA is TGTGCCAGCAGCGTAGGAAGAACGGACACCGCTCACGAGCAGTACTTC.

The table lists this clone with a count of one. V gene TRBV6-1 combines with J gene TRBJ1-5; D uncertain. V lost 2 bases and J 2 bases, leaving 7 bases between the germline ends. Per germline, CDR1 MNHNS and CDR2 SASEGT. This CDR3 region has 14 residues. CDR3 nucleotides: TGTGCCAGCAGTGAATCCTATGGCAATCAGCCCCAGCATTTT. Protein: CASSESYGNQPQHF.

The chain recombines TRBV6-1 with TRBJ2-7; 9 nucleotides line up with TRBD1. The V gene's germline CDR1 is MNHNS and CDR2 SASEGT. This CDR3 is built from 14 residues. J was trimmed by 7 bases and V by 7 bases; bases with no gene match: 11. The CDR3 DNA is TGTGCCAGCACCTTGGACAGGGGCCAGCGAGAGCAGTACTTC. Protein product: CASTLDRGQREQYF.

This chain joins TRBV29-1 and TRBJ2-3; TRBD2 aligns across 10 bases. The CDR3 length is 14 residues. V lost 6 bases, J lost 0 bases, and 3 bases stayed unmatched. Germline V CDR1 and CDR2: SQVTM, ANQGSEA. CDR3 protein: CSVVSGRSTDTQYF. Here the CDR3 DNA reads TGCAGCGTCGTTAGCGGGAGGAGCACAGATACGCAGTATTTT.

V and J are TRBV28 and TRBJ2-5; unclear D gene. The ends were cut back, 2 bases at V and 4 bases at J, with 5 bases in the middle. The germline V gene has CDR1 MDHEN and CDR2 SYDVKM. The CDR3 consists of 12 residues. In nucleotides, the CDR3 is TGTGCCAGCAGTTTACTAAGAGAGACCCAGTACTTC. Translated, it gives CASSLLRETQYF.

J is TRBJ2-3 and V is TRBV28; 11 bases map to TRBD1. Per the germline V gene, CDR1 is MDHEN and CDR2 is SYDVKM. The CDR3 has 16 amino acids. The ends lost 7 bases at V and 4 bases at J; junction bases unmatched: 10. The DNA for the CDR3 is TGTGCCAGCACCACACAGGGACAGGGGGTTTCAGATACGCAGTATTTT. Residues: CASTTQGQGVSDTQYF.